A selection of T cell receptor beta chains follows, all from one sample in a study of T-cell memory formation after mild COVID-19. A single record per CDR3 protein comes from TCRdb applying MiXCR to the 5' RACE reads. Altogether 110,000 to 150,000 distinct CDR3 sequences are present, about 25% being singletons, with the ten largest covering approximately 25%. The sequenced material came from PBMCs or a T cell subset sorted from them (not recorded which). The receptors here all came from an adult woman who had mild COVID-19 (a few samples of this study predate the infection). Cell type and time point are not known. Both conserved end residues are part of each CDR3. Fields, in order: V gene, J gene, CDR3 protein.

v_call: TRBV12-3/TRBV12-4
j_call: TRBJ1-5
cdr3_aa: CASSKGGGNQPQHF

v_call: TRBV27
j_call: TRBJ1-2
cdr3_aa: CASSSLKGAKGYTF

v_call: TRBV7-8
j_call: TRBJ2-1
cdr3_aa: CASSFTGYNEQFF

v_call: TRBV29-1
j_call: TRBJ2-7
cdr3_aa: CSVEMSTYEQYF

v_call: TRBV2
j_call: TRBJ2-7
cdr3_aa: CATTAGASYEQYF

v_call: TRBV11-1
j_call: TRBJ1-4
cdr3_aa: CASSLTGTSWEKLFF

v_call: TRBV7-6
j_call: TRBJ2-7
cdr3_aa: CASSLGNDGYEQYF

v_call: TRBV5-1
j_call: TRBJ2-7
cdr3_aa: CASSLGLAEEYEQYF

v_call: TRBV5-1
j_call: TRBJ2-7
cdr3_aa: CASSLGTGVYEQYF

v_call: TRBV7-3
j_call: TRBJ2-5
cdr3_aa: CASSKTPGETQYF

v_call: TRBV12-3/TRBV12-4
j_call: TRBJ2-5
cdr3_aa: CASSFWESGETQYF

v_call: TRBV4-3
j_call: TRBJ1-2
cdr3_aa: CASSLSPGGDGYTF

v_call: TRBV7-9
j_call: TRBJ2-5
cdr3_aa: CASSREIKETQYF

v_call: TRBV6-5
j_call: TRBJ2-6
cdr3_aa: CASSLGQGGNVLTF

v_call: TRBV7-9
j_call: TRBJ1-5
cdr3_aa: CASSFDYTGTDNQPQHF

v_call: TRBV29-1
j_call: TRBJ2-7
cdr3_aa: CSAGNHGGEQYF

v_call: TRBV12-3/TRBV12-4
j_call: TRBJ2-1
cdr3_aa: CASSYGTYNEQFF

v_call: TRBV6-5
j_call: TRBJ2-1
cdr3_aa: CASSFGTSGGAYNEQFF

v_call: TRBV4-1
j_call: TRBJ2-1
cdr3_aa: CASSLSGTSEYEQFF

v_call: TRBV29-1
j_call: TRBJ2-7
cdr3_aa: CSVTGEVTYEQYF

v_call: TRBV5-6
j_call: TRBJ1-2
cdr3_aa: CASSLGQTTGYGYTF

v_call: TRBV20-1
j_call: TRBJ2-5
cdr3_aa: CSASLLIAQYF

v_call: TRBV9
j_call: TRBJ1-2
cdr3_aa: CASSAPGATYGYTF

v_call: TRBV7-7
j_call: TRBJ2-1
cdr3_aa: CASSLMVGAIYNEQFF

v_call: TRBV7-7
j_call: TRBJ2-5
cdr3_aa: CASSTHGGETQYF

v_call: TRBV7-2
j_call: TRBJ2-6
cdr3_aa: CASSWGQGIPGANVLTF

v_call: TRBV20-1
j_call: TRBJ2-1
cdr3_aa: CSARRQGPYNEQFF

v_call: TRBV7-9
j_call: TRBJ2-1
cdr3_aa: CASSPRGGTQGHNEQFF

v_call: TRBV4-2
j_call: TRBJ2-7
cdr3_aa: CASSQGLAGHEAYEQYF

v_call: TRBV3-1
j_call: TRBJ2-7
cdr3_aa: CASSGTGSYEQYF

v_call: TRBV20-1
j_call: TRBJ2-3
cdr3_aa: CSAIVLGGDTQYF

v_call: TRBV12-3/TRBV12-4
j_call: TRBJ2-7
cdr3_aa: CASSLAQFGNEQYF

v_call: TRBV18
j_call: TRBJ2-7
cdr3_aa: CASSPEGYEQYF

v_call: TRBV6-4
j_call: TRBJ2-2
cdr3_aa: CASSDRSTGELFF

v_call: TRBV2
j_call: TRBJ2-7
cdr3_aa: CASSEGFRTSEQYF

v_call: TRBV7-9
j_call: TRBJ2-7
cdr3_aa: CASSSGQGLFYEQYF

v_call: TRBV5-1
j_call: TRBJ2-5
cdr3_aa: CASSLWAEETQYF

v_call: TRBV21-1
j_call: TRBJ2-3
cdr3_aa: CASRTGGRRNTDTQYF

v_call: TRBV24-1
j_call: TRBJ2-3
cdr3_aa: CATSDLLGSTDTQYF

v_call: TRBV24-1
j_call: TRBJ2-2
cdr3_aa: CATRGGRGTGELFF

v_call: TRBV7-3
j_call: TRBJ2-2
cdr3_aa: CASSLEALTGELFF

v_call: TRBV6-5
j_call: TRBJ2-3
cdr3_aa: CASTDSQGSDTQYF

v_call: TRBV20-1
j_call: TRBJ2-1
cdr3_aa: CSASAVGQGGGEQFF

v_call: TRBV20-1
j_call: TRBJ2-2
cdr3_aa: CSVLSTGIPGELFF

v_call: TRBV29-1
j_call: TRBJ2-1
cdr3_aa: CSWGAPLNEQFF

v_call: TRBV3-1
j_call: TRBJ1-2
cdr3_aa: CASSHPTGDGYTF

v_call: TRBV12-3/TRBV12-4
j_call: TRBJ2-1
cdr3_aa: CASSLAAGRSNEQFF

v_call: TRBV9
j_call: TRBJ2-5
cdr3_aa: CASSVGTSEGETQYF

v_call: TRBV7-9
j_call: TRBJ2-3
cdr3_aa: CASSSRKPADTDTQYF

v_call: TRBV5-1
j_call: TRBJ2-3
cdr3_aa: CASSLGTSGDAGTDTQYF

v_call: TRBV24-1
j_call: TRBJ2-1
cdr3_aa: CATSGDSYNEQFF

v_call: TRBV27
j_call: TRBJ2-7
cdr3_aa: CASSLKGSYEQYF